This T cell receptor (beta chain) is drawn from a study of T cell responses to AZD1222 COVID-19 vaccine. Across the study: The analysis combined second doses at about 4 or about 12 weeks. Study-level results: With two AZD1222 doses given, Spike-specific TCR breadth and depth both rose. Clonal diversity was possibly underestimated, and the donors were mostly white British, with more females.

This clone was found once. Its antigen is unknown. The method was immunoSEQ multiplex PCR; TCRdb's version includes in-frame clones alone and lacks a portion of them. Among about 78,000 clones listed, around 90% were seen once. V was clipped by 3 bases and J by 4 bases, with 7 bases between them. There are 13 residues in the CDR3. This sample comprised peripheral blood, obtained on day 0 of AZD1222 vaccination. This rearrangement joins TRBV12-3 or TRBV12-4 to TRBJ1-3; perhaps TRBD1 as D (5 bases). The sequence came from an adult in good health. The CDR3: CASSLGQGNTIYF. The CDR3 DNA reads as TGTGCCAGCAGTTTGGGGCAGGGAAACACCATATATTTT.